The present TCR beta chain was sequenced within a study of shared clonotypes between healthy human individuals. The assay was immunoSEQ multiplex PCR, and TCRdb's table has in-frame clones only and misses some. The sample includes about 1 million clones, about 70% of them seen just once. J was trimmed by 4 bases and V by 1 base; bases with no gene match: 2. Germline V lookup: CDR1 SGHNT, CDR2 YYREEE (reference sequence). The CDR3 consists of 15 residues. The chain combines TRBV5-4 with TRBJ2-6, with TRBD1 identical over 7 bases. What was sequenced was memory CD4+ T cells sorted from blood. Subset described: CD45RA-negative fraction. The receptor's source is a young man in good health. CDR3 sequence: CASSLKGAGANVLTF. The CDR3 bases are TGTGCCAGCAGCTTGAAGGGGGCCGGGGCCAACGTCCTGACTTTC.